This T cell receptor (beta chain) was documented in a study of blood T cell repertoires in COVID-19 (dated by TCRdb to the early 2020s). Context from the whole study: Collaborator samples came from the United States, Italy and Spain and covered acute and convalescent phases of COVID-19. The prospective study material was composed of cDNA or gDNA derived from T cells, B-cell-depleted T cells, or PBMCs. Subjects who had been exposed to COVID-19, were actively infected with it, or had recovered from it provided the deeply sampled blood TCRbeta repertoires that made up the dataset. The repertoires were released in a freely available public database intended as a resource for research on the immune response to SARS-CoV-2. Samples came from the ongoing ImmuneRACE study (first 160 participants) plus 1,254 subjects from 6 global collaborators. Sample metadata almost always included a de-identified subject ID, COVID-19 status, age in years and sex. Where available, HLA class I and class II types were taken from metadata supplied by the sample provider and were not determined by assay-based typing.

The CDR3 numbers 13 residues from cysteine through phenylalanine. Only the CDR3 DNA is retained, 39 bases long and in frame from the first base. V sheds 6 bases and J sheds 2 bases, leaving 11 bases between their ends. Details on this clone: What this receptor recognizes is not known. The record has no base qualities; no much larger clone is one base away.

Results the study describes overall, beyond this receptor: How much clinical and demographic metadata was included differed by source and by participant, and the metadata was provided uncurated.

The collaborating institutions used their own protocols to collect whole blood in K2EDTA tubes. For TCRbeta analysis, collaborator samples were shipped as frozen whole blood, as isolated PBMCs, or as DNA extracted from either sample type. TCRbeta CDR3 regions were amplified from genomic DNA using the immunoSEQ Assay, a bias-controlled multiplex PCR. Per the authors' processing: The number of nucleated cells in each sample was estimated from the amplification of reference gene primers within the assay. To quantify the absolute abundance of each unique TCRbeta CDR3 rearrangement, sequence reads were collapsed and filtered. For each sample, productive Simpson clonality was calculated as the square root of Simpson's diversity index across productive rearrangements. TCRdb mirrors the immuneACCESS table, restricted to in-frame sequences. Some clones are absent from its copies; in checked studies, under half trace to an unresolved V gene, and the reason for the others is unknown. D and trimming were read from the DNA, whereas the V and J calls and clone size are those reported in that table. This sample gives around 95,000 clones in total; 90% of them show up just once. The biggest ten clones account for 5% to 6.5% of the sample.

The clonotype comes from a man aged 50-60 years with acute or convalescent COVID-19. Sequenced sample: peripheral blood. The V and J genes are TRBV12-3 or TRBV12-4 and TRBJ2-7, with TRBD2 as a weak D call on 5 bases. The DNA sequence is TGTGCCAGCAGAGTCGGGATCGCCTACGAGCAGTACTTC. Translated, it reads CASRVGIAYEQYF.